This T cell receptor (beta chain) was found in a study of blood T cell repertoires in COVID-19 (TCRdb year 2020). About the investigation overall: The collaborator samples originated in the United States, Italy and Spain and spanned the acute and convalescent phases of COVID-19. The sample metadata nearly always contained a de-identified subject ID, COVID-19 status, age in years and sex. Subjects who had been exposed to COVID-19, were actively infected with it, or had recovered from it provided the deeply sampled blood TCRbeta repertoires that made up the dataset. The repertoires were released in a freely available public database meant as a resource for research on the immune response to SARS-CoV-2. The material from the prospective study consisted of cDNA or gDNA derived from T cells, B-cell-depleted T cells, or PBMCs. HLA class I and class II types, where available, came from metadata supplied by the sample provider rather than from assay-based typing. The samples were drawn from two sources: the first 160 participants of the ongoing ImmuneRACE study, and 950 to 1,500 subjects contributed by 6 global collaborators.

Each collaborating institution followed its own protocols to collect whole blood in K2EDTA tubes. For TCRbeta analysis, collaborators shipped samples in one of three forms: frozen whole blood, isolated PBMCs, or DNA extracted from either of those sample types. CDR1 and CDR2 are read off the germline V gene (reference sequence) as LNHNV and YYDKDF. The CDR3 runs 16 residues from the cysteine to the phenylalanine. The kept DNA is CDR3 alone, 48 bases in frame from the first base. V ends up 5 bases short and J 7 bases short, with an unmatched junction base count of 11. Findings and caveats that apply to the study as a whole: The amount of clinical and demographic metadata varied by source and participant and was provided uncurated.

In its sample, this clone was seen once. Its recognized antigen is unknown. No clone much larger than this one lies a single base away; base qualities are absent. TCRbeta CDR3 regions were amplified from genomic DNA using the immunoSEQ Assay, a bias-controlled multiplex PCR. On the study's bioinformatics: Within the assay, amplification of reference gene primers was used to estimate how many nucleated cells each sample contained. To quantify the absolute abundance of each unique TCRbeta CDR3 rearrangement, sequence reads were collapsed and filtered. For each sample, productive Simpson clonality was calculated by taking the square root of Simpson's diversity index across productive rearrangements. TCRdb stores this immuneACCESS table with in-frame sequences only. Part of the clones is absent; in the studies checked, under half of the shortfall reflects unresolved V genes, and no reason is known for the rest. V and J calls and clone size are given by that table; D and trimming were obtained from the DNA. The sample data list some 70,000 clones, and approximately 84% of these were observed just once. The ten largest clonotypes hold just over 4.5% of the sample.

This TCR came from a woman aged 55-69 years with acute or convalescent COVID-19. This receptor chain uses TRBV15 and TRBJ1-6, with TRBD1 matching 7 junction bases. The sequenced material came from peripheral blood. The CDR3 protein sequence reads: CATSGPPGQPNSPLHF. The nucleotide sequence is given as TGTGCCACCAGCGGACCCCCGGGACAGCCCAATTCACCCCTCCACTTT.